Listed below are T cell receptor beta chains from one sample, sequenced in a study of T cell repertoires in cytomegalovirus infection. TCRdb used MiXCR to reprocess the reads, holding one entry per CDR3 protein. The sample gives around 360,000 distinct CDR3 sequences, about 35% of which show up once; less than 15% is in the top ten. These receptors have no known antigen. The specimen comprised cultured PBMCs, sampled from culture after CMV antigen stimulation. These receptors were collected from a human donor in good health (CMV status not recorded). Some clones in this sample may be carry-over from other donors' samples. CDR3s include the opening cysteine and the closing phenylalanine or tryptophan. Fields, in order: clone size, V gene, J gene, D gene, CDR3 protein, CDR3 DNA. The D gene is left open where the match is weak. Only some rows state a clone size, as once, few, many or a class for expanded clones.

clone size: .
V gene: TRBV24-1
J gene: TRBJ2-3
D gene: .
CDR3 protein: CATSAPKPRGDTQYF
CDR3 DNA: TGTGCCACCAGTGCACCCAAACCCCGGGGAGATACGCAGTATTTT

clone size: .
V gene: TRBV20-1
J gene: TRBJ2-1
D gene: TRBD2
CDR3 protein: CSASRLAGAGNEQFF
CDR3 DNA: TGCAGTGCCTCTCGACTAGCGGGAGCCGGCAATGAGCAGTTCTTC

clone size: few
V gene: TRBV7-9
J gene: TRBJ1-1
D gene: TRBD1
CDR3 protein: CASSFGGQVNTEAFF
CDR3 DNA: TGTGCCAGCAGCTTTGGGGGACAGGTGAACACTGAAGCTTTCTTT

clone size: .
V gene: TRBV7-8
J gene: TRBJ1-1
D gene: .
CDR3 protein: CASSGPRAFGNTEAFF
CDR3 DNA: TGTGCCAGCAGCGGCCCACGAGCTTTCGGGAACACTGAAGCTTTCTTT

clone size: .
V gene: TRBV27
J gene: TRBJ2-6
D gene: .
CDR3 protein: CASMWGAGANVLTF
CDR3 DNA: TGTGCCAGCATGTGGGGTGCTGGGGCCAACGTCCTGACTTTC

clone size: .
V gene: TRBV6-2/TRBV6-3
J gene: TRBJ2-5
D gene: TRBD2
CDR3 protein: CASSAGRGVGNKETQYF
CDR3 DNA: TGTGCCAGCAGTGCGGGCCGGGGGGTCGGAAATAAAGAGACCCAGTACTTC

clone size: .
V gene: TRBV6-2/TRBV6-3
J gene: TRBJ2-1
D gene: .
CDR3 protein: CASSYEARGINEQFF
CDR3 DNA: TGTGCCAGCAGTTATGAGGCTAGGGGCATCAATGAGCAGTTCTTC

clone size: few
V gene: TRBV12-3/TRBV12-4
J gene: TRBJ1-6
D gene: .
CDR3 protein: CASRWDGDSPLHF
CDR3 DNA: TGTGCCAGCAGATGGGATGGGGATTCACCCCTCCACTTT

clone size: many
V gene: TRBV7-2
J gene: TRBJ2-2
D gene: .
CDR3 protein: CASSLSRDLLNTGELFF
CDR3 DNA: TGTGCCAGCAGCTTAAGTCGTGACCTACTGAACACCGGGGAGCTGTTTTTT

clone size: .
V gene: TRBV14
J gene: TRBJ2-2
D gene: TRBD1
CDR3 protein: CASSRDSITGELFF
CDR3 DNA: TGTGCCAGCAGCCGGGACAGTATCACCGGGGAGCTGTTTTTT

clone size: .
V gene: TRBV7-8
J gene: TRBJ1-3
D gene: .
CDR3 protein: CASSPLLNLRGNTIYF
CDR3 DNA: TGTGCCAGCAGCCCCCTACTAAACCTCCGGGGAAACACCATATATTTT

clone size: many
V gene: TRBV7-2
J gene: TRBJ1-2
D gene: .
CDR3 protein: CASSLAGATIDGYTF
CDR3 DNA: TGTGCCAGCAGCTTAGCAGGGGCAACCATCGATGGCTACACCTTC

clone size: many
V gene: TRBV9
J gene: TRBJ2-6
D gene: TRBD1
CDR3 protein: CASSPRSTGGLSGANVLTF
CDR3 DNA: TGTGCCAGCAGCCCTCGTTCGACAGGGGGCCTCTCTGGGGCCAACGTCCTGACTTTC

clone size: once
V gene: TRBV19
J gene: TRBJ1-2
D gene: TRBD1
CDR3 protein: CASSVDRGLDGYTF
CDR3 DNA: TGTGCCAGTAGTGTGGACAGGGGGCTTGATGGCTACACCTTC

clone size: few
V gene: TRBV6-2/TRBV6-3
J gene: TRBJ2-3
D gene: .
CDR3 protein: CASSSAGLFRGDTQYF
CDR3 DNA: TGTGCCAGCAGTTCTGCAGGACTATTTCGAGGGGATACGCAGTATTTT

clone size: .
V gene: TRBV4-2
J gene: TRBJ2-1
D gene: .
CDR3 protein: CASSQDAGQEQFF
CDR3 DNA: TGTGCCAGCAGCCAAGATGCGGGACAGGAGCAGTTCTTC

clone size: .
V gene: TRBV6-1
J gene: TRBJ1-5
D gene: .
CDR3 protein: CASRMTGNQPQHF
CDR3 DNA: TGTGCCAGCAGGATGACAGGAAATCAGCCCCAGCATTTT

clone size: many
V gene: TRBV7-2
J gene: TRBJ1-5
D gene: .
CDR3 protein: CASSELASQPQHF
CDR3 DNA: TGTGCCAGCAGCGAGTTAGCGAGTCAGCCCCAGCATTTT

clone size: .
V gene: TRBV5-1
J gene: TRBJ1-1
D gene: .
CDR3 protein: CASSLGPGSNTEAFF
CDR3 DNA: TGCGCCAGCAGCTTGGGACCCGGGTCGAACACTGAAGCTTTCTTT

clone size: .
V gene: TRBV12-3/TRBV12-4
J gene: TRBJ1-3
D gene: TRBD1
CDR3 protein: CASSLTGIRAGNTIYF
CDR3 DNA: TGTGCCAGCAGTTTGACAGGGATTCGAGCCGGAAACACCATATATTTT

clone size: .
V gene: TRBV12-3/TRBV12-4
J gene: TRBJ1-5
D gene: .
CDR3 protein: CASRPGSNQPQHF
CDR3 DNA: TGTGCGAGTAGGCCCGGAAGCAATCAGCCCCAGCATTTT

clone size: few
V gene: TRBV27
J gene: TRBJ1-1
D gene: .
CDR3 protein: CASSGRVGYTEAFF
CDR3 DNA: TGTGCCAGCAGCGGCCGGGTCGGGTACACTGAAGCTTTCTTT

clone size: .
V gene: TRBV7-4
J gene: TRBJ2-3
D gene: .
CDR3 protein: CASSLVTGSKITDTQYF
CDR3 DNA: TGTGCCAGCAGCTTAGTTACCGGGAGCAAGATTACAGATACGCAGTATTTT

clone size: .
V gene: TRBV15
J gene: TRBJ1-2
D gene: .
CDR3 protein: CATSRDRGAWGYTF
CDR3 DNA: TGTGCCACCAGCAGAGATCGGGGAGCCTGGGGCTACACCTTC

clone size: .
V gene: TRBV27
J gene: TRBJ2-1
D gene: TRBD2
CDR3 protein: CASSLAAGAENEQFF
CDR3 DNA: TGTGCCAGCAGTTTAGCCGCGGGAGCAGAGAATGAGCAGTTCTTC

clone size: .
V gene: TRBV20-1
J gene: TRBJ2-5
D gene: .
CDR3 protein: CSARDSQARETQYF
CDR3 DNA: TGCAGTGCTAGAGATAGCCAAGCAAGAGAGACCCAGTACTTC

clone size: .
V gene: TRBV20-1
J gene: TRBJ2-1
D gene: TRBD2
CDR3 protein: CSARKRGNEQFF
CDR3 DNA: TGCAGTGCTAGGAAGCGGGGCAATGAGCAGTTCTTC

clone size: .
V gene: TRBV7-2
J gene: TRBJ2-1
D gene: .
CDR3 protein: CASSGRLRNEQFF
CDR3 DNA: TGTGCCAGCAGCGGGCGCCTCCGAAATGAGCAGTTCTTC

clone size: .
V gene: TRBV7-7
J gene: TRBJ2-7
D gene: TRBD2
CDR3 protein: CASSLVGRGRASYEQYF
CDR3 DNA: TGTGCCAGCAGCTTAGTGGGTCGCGGGAGGGCTTCATACGAGCAGTACTTC

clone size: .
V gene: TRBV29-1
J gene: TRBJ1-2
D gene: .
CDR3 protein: CSVVSGQRNYGYTF
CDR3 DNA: TGCAGCGTTGTATCGGGACAAAGAAACTATGGCTACACCTTC

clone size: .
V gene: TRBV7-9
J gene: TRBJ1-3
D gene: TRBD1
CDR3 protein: CASSSTGGSGGNTIYF
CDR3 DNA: TGTGCCAGCAGCTCAACAGGGGGTTCGGGTGGAAACACCATATATTTT

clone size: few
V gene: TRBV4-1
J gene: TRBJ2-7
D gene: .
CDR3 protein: CASSQGVTDEQYF
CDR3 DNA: TGCGCCAGCAGCCAGGGGGTAACAGATGAGCAGTACTTC

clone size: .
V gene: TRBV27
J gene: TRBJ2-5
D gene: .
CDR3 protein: CASSPGGVYATQYF
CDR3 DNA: TGTGCCAGCAGTCCAGGTGGGGTGTATGCGACCCAGTACTTC

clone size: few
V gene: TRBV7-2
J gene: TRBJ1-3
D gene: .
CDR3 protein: CASSHRTESSGNTIYF
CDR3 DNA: TGTGCCAGCAGCCACCGGACTGAGTCCTCTGGAAACACCATATATTTT

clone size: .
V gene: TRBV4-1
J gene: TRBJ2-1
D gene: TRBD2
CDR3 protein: CASSPVRGRASYNEQFF
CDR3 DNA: TGCGCCAGCAGCCCAGTCCGCGGGAGGGCCTCCTACAATGAGCAGTTCTTC

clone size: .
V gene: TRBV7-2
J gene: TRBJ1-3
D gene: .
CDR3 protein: CASSLGQGNTIYF
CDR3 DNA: TGTGCCAGCAGCTTAGGGCAGGGGAACACCATATATTTT

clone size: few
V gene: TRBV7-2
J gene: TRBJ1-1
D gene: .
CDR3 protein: CASSENRDTEAFF
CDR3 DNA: TGTGCCAGCAGCGAAAACAGGGACACTGAAGCTTTCTTT

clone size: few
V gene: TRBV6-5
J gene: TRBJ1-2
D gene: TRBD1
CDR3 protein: CASATGGYAYGYTF
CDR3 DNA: TGTGCCAGCGCAACAGGGGGGTACGCGTATGGCTACACCTTC

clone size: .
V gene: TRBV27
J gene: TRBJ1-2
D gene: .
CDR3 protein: CASRGRVKDGYTF
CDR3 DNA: TGTGCCAGCCGCGGGAGGGTAAAAGATGGCTACACCTTC

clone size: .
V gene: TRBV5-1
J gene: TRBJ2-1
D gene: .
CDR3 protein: CASSHYLNEQFF
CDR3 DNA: TGCGCCAGCAGCCATTACCTCAATGAGCAGTTCTTC

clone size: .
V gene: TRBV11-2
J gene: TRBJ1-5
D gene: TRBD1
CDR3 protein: CASSLNRGGDQPQHF
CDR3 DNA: TGTGCCAGCAGCTTGAACAGGGGGGGGGATCAGCCCCAGCATTTT

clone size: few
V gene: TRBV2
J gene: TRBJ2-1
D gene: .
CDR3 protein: CASSDREQFF
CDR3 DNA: TGTGCCAGCAGTGATCGAGAGCAGTTCTTC

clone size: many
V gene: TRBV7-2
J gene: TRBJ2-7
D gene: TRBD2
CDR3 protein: CASSLVAGGPYEQYF
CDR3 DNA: TGTGCCAGCAGCTTAGTGGCGGGAGGGCCGTACGAGCAGTACTTC

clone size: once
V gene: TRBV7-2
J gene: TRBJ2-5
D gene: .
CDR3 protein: CASSLTGTGIPETQYF
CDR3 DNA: TGTGCCAGCAGTCTCACGGGGACCGGAATTCCAGAGACCCAGTACTTC

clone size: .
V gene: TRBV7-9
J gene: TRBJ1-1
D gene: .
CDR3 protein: CASSGTGTTEAFF
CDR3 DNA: TGTGCCAGCAGCGGCACGGGGACCACTGAAGCTTTCTTT

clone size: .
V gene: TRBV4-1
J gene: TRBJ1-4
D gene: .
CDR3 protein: CASSLETGSNEKLFF
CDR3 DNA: TGCGCCAGCAGCCTCGAGACAGGATCAAATGAAAAACTGTTTTTT

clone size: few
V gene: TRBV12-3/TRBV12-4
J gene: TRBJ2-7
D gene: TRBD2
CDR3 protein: CASSRTSGTYEQYF
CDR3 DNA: TGTGCCAGCAGTCGGACTAGCGGGACCTACGAGCAGTACTTC

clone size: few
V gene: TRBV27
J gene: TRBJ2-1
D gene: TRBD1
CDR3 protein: CASSLGTGIRNEQFF
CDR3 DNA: TGTGCCAGCAGTTTAGGGACAGGGATTCGGAATGAGCAGTTCTTC

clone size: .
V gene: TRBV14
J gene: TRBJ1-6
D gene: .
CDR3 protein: CASSRRTGPDSPLHF
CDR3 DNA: TGTGCCAGCAGCCGCCGCACAGGGCCGGATTCACCCCTCCACTTT

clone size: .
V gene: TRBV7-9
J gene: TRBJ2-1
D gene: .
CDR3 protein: CASSPQPSYNEQFF
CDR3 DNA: TGTGCCAGCAGTCCCCAGCCGTCCTACAATGAGCAGTTCTTC

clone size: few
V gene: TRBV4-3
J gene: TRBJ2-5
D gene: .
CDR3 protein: CASSQDYRQEETQYF
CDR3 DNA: TGCGCCAGCAGCCAGGATTATAGACAGGAAGAGACCCAGTACTTC

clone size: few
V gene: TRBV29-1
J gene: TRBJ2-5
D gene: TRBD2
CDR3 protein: CSVGTSGYETQYF
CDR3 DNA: TGCAGCGTTGGGACTAGCGGCTACGAGACCCAGTACTTC